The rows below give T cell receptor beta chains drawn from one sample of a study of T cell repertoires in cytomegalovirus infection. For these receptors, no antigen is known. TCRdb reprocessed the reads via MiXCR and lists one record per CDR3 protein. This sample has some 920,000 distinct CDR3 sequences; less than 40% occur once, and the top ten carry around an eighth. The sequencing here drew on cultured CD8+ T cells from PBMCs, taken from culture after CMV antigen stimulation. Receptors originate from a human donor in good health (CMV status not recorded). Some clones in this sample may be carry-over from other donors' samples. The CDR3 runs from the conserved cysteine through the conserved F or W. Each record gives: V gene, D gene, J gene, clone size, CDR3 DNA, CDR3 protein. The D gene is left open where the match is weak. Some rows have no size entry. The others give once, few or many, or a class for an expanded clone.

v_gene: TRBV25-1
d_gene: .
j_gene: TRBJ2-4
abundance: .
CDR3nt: TGTGCCAGCAGTGAGAAGGGAAGAGCCAAAAACATTCAGTACTTC
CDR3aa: CASSEKGRAKNIQYF

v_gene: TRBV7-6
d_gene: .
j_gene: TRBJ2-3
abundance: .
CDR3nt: TGTGCCAGCAGCTTAATTTTCGGGCCGTACAGCACAGATACGCAGTATTTT
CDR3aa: CASSLIFGPYSTDTQYF

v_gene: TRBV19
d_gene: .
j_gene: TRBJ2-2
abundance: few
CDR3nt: TGTGCCAGTAGTATGACGGAGAACGCCGGGGAGCTGTTTTTT
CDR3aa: CASSMTENAGELFF

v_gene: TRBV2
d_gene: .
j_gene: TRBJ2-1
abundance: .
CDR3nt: TGTGCCAGCCCAGGAGGGGGGCAGGGAGCCAATGAGCAGTTCTTC
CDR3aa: CASPGGGQGANEQFF

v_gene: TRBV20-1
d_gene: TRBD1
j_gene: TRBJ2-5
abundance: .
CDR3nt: TGCAGTGCGCCCGGGACAGGGAGGGAAATCCAAGAGACCCAGTACTTC
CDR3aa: CSAPGTGREIQETQYF

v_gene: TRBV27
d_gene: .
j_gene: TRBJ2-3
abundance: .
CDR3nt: TGTGCCAGCAGTTTATCAGGAAGGGTTCGATCATTTTTT
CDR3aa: CASSLSGRVRSFF

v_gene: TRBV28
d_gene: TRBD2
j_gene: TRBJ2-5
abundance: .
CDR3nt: TGTGCCAGCACCCTAAAAACTAGCGGGGGGGCCAGTGAGACCCAGTACTTC
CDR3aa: CASTLKTSGGASETQYF

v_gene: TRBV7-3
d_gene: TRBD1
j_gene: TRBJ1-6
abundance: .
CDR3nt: TGTGCCAGCAGCTTAGAGGGGGCGAGTTCACCCCTCCACTTT
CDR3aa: CASSLEGASSPLHF

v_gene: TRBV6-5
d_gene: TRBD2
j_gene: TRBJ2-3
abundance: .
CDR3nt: TGTGCCAGCAGTTTGTCGACTAGCGGGGAACACACAGATACGCAGTATTTT
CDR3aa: CASSLSTSGEHTDTQYF

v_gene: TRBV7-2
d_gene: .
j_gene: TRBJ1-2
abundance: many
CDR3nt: TGTGCCAGCAGCTTAGAAAATAACTATGGCTACACCTTC
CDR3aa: CASSLENNYGYTF

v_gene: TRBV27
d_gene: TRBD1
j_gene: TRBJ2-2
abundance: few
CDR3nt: TGTGCCAGCAGCCCAAAGATAACTGGGACAGGGCCGGCCGGGGAGCTGTTTTTT
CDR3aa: CASSPKITGTGPAGELFF

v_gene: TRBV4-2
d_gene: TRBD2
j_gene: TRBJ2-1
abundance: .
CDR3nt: TGTGCCAGCAGCCAAGTATTGAGCGGGGGTACCTACAATGAGCAGTTCTTC
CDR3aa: CASSQVLSGGTYNEQFF

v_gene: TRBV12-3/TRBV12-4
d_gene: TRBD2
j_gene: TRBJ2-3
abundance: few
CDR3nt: TGTGCCAGCAGTTTACCAGCGGGGAGGACAGATACGCAGTATTTT
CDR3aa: CASSLPAGRTDTQYF

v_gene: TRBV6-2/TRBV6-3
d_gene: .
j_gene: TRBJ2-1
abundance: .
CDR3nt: TGTGCCAGCAGTAGAGGACCGATGAGCAGGGACCCGTCCTACAATGAGCAGTTCTTC
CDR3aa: CASSRGPMSRDPSYNEQFF

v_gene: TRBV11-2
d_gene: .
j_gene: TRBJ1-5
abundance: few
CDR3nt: TGTGCCAGCAGCTTAAACACCGCTAGCAATCAGCCCCAGCATTTT
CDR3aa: CASSLNTASNQPQHF

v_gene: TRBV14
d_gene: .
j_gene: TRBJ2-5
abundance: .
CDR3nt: TGTGCCAGCAGCCAAGGCAGGGCGCGGGAGACCCAGTACTTC
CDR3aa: CASSQGRARETQYF

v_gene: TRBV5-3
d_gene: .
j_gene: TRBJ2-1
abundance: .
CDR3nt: TGTGCCAGCAGCCCGACCGGGCAGGAGCAGTTCTTC
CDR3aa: CASSPTGQEQFF

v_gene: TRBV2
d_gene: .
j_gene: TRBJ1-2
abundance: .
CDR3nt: TGTGCCAGCCAGCTACAAGGCTACACCTTC
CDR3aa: CASQLQGYTF

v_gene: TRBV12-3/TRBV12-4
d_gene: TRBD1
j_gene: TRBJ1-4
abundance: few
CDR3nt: TGTGCCAGCACCCCCCAGGGGGCTGGAGAAAAACTGTTTTTT
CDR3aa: CASTPQGAGEKLFF

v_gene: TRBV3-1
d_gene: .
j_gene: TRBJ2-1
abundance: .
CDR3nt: TGTGCCAGCAGCCATGAGGGGGGGGGACTGTATAGGAATGAGCAGTTCTTC
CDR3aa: CASSHEGGGLYRNEQFF

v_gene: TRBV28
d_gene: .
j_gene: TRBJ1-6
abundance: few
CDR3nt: TGTGCCAGCAGCCCTCTCGATGGACCCCTCCACTTT
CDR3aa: CASSPLDGPLHF

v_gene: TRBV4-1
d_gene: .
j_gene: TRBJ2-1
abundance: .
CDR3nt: TGCGCCAGCAGCCAAGTTGGGCAGGACAATGAGCAGTTCTTC
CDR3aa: CASSQVGQDNEQFF

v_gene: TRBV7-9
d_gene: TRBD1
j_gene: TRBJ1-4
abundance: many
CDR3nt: TGTGCCAGCAGCTCTTTGGACAGGGTCGAGGAAAAACTGTTTTTT
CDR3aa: CASSSLDRVEEKLFF

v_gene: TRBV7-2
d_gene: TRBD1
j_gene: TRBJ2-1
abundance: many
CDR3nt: TGTGCCAGCAGCTCCATAGACAGGGGTGAGCAGTTCTTC
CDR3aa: CASSSIDRGEQFF

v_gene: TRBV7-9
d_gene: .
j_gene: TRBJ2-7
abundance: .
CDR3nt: TGTGCCAGCAGCTCTACAAAAGGGGGCTCCTACGAGCAGTACTTC
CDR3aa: CASSSTKGGSYEQYF

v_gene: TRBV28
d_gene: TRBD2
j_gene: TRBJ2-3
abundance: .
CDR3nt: TGTGCCAGCAGTTTTTCTTTGACTAGCGGCGGGGAAACAGATACGCAGTATTTT
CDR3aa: CASSFSLTSGGETDTQYF

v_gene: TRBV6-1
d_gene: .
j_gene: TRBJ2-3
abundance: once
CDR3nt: TGTGCCAGCCCCCAGGGCGGGGGCCGGCTCACAGATACGCAGTATTTT
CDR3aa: CASPQGGGRLTDTQYF

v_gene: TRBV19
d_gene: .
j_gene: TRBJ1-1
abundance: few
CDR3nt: TGTGCCAGTAGTATCGGCCCCCGGTGGGACACTGAAGCTTTCTTT
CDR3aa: CASSIGPRWDTEAFF

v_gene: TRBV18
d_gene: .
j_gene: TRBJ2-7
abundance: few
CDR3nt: TGTGCCAGCTCACCACCGCTCGCCCGCACCTACGAGCAGTACTTC
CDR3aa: CASSPPLARTYEQYF

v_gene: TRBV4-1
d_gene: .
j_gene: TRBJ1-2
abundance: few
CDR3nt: TGCGCCAGCAGCCACTCGGGCTTTCCGTACTATGGCTACACCTTC
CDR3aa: CASSHSGFPYYGYTF

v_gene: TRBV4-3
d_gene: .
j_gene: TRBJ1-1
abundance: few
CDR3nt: TGCGCCAGCAGCCAAGGGGAATTTGGAACAATGAACACTGAAGCTTTCTTT
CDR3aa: CASSQGEFGTMNTEAFF

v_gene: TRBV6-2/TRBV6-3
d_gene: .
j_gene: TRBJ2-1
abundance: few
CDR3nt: TGTGCCAGCCAAGACCGGGGCGATGAGCAGTTCTTC
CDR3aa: CASQDRGDEQFF

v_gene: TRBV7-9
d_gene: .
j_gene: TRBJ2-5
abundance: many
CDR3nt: TGTGCCAGCAGCCCGGGACCGCGGGAGACCCAGTACTTC
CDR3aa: CASSPGPRETQYF

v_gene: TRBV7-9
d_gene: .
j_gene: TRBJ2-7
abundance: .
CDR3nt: TGTGCCAGCAGCTCTCAGGTTAAGAGCTCCTACGAGCAGTACTTC
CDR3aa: CASSSQVKSSYEQYF

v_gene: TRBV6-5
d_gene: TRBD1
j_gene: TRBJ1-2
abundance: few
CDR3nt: TGTGCCAGCAGACGACGGGGACAGGTCTATGGCTACACCTTC
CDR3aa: CASRRRGQVYGYTF

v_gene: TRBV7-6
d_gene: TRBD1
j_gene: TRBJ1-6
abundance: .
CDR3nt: TGTGCCAGCAGCTCGGCCAGACAGGGGGGGAATTCACCCCTCCACTTT
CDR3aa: CASSSARQGGNSPLHF

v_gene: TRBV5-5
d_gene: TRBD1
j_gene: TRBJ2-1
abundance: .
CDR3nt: TGTGCCAGCAGCTCAGCAGGGGGCCGCTCCTACAATGAGCAGTTCTTC
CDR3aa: CASSSAGGRSYNEQFF

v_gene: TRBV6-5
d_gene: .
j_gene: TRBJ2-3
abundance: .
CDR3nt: TGTGCCAGCAGTTACAGACGCCACGGCACAGATACGCAGTATTTT
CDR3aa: CASSYRRHGTDTQYF

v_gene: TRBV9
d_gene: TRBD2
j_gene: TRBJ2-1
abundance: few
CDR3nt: TGTGCCAGCAGCGAGGGGACTAGCGGAGTCTACAATGAGCAGTTCTTC
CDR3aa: CASSEGTSGVYNEQFF

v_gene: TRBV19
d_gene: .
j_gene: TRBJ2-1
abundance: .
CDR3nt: TGTGCCAGCGGCCCGAAATCGAACAATGAGCAGTTCTTC
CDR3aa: CASGPKSNNEQFF

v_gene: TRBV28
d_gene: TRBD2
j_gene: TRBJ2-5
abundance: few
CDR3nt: TGTGCCAGCAGTCCCAGAGCGGGGGAGCAAGAGACCCAGTACTTC
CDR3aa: CASSPRAGEQETQYF

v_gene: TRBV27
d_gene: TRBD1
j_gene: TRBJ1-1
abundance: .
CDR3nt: TGTGCCAGCCGACAGGGGCTCGTCGCTTTCTTT
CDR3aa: CASRQGLVAFF

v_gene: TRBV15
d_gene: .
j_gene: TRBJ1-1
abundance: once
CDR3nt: TGTGCCACCAGCAGAGTCACCAACACTGAAGCTTTCTTT
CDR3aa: CATSRVTNTEAFF

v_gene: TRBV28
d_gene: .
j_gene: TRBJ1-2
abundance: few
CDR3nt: TGTGCCAGCAGTTCCCAGGATAACTATGGCTACACCTTC
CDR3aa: CASSSQDNYGYTF

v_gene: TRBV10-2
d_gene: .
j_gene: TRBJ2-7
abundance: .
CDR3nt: TGCGCCAGCAGGGCAGGTGCTCTTTGGGACGAGCAGTACTTC
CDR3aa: CASRAGALWDEQYF

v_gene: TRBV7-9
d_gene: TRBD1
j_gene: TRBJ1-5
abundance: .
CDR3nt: TGTGCCAGCAGCCCCATACAGGGGAGAGGGCAGCCCCAGCATTTT
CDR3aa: CASSPIQGRGQPQHF

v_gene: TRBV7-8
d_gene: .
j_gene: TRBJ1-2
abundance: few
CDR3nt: TGTGCCAGCAGTCATACGTGGCAGGATGCTAACTATGGCTACACCTTC
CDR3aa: CASSHTWQDANYGYTF

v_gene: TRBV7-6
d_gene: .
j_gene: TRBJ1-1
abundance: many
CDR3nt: TGTGCCAGCAGCTCCCAGGGTGAAGCTTTCTTT
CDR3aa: CASSSQGEAFF

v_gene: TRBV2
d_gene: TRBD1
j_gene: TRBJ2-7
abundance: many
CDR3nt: TGTGCCAGCTGCGGACAGGGGAGGTACGAGCAGTACTTC
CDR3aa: CASCGQGRYEQYF

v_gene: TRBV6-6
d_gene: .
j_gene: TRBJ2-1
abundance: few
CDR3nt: TGTGCCAGCAGTTACTCGAAGGACAGCTACAATGAGCAGTTCTTC
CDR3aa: CASSYSKDSYNEQFF

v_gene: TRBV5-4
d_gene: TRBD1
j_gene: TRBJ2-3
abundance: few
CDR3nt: TGTGCCAGCAGCCCTGAGGGACAGCACACAGATACGCAGTATTTT
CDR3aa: CASSPEGQHTDTQYF